A single sample gave rise to the 9 T cell receptor beta chains below, sequenced in a study of HIV-infected children after antiretroviral therapy interruption. The treatment: PENTA 11 planned treatment interruption arm or continuous ART arm. Unique molecular identifiers were included in an RNA-based 3' RACE TCR library. TCRdb reprocessed the 3' RACE reads via MiXCR and lists one record per CDR3 protein. Of 90,000 or so distinct CDR3 sequences in the sample, about 7% were seen once. Material: CD45RA+ CD4+ T cells from PBMCs, pooled from several time points, obtained from a donor given antiretroviral therapy, either interrupted or continuous. Described subset: naive CD4+ CD45RA+ CD45RO- T cells. These receptor sequences come from a pool of human donors with HIV.

This clonotype was counted ten times or more. The J gene is TRBJ2-7, the V gene TRBV28; D ambiguous. This CDR3 is built from 10 residues. Germline values: CDR1 MDHEN, CDR2 SYDVKM. V gave up 7 bases and J gave up 7 bases, with 8 bases separating them. The CDR3 region is CASKEREQYF. The CDR3 DNA reads TGTGCCAGCAAGGAGAGGGAGCAGTACTTC.

This clonotype was counted many times. J is TRBJ2-6 and V is TRBV28; TRBD1 is a possible D gene (6 bases). V shed 8 bases and J shed 0 bases, with 17 bases lying between them. CDR1 and CDR2 from the germline V gene are MDHEN and SYDVKM. This CDR3 has 17 amino acids. CDR3 loop: CASAYRDGYSGANVLTF. The CDR3 DNA is TGTGCCAGCGCCTACAGGGATGGGTACTCTGGGGCCAACGTCCTGACTTTC. Supplemented by reference TRBV28 and TRBJ2-6, the full variable domain reads DVKVTQSSRYLVKRTGEKVFLECVQDMDHENMFWYRQDPGLGLRLIYFSYDVKMKEKGDIPEGYSVSREKKERFSLILESASTNQTSMYLCASAYRDGYSGANVLTFGAGSRLTVL.

This clonotype has ten or more counts. At one of its ends the junction is not consistent with the germline gene, which may arise from a read error. The J gene is TRBJ1-1, the V gene TRBV12-3 or TRBV12-4, with D possibly matching TRBD1 (5 bases). This CDR3 is built from 15 residues. CDR3 loop: CASSLDPRESTEVFF. The DNA for the CDR3 is TGTGCAAGCAGCTTAGATCCCAGGGAGAGCACAGAAGTCTTCTTT.

In its sample, this clonotype was seen a few times. The chain carries TRBV29-1 and TRBJ2-7, with 7 bases lining up with TRBD1. The junction had 7 bases not matched to a gene; V was cut back by 4 bases and J by 1 base. CDR1 is SQVTM, CDR2 ANQGSEA, per germline. This CDR3 spans 14 amino acids. In DNA form, the CDR3 reads TGCAGCGTTGTAGGGCAGGGGGTATCCTACGAGCAGTACTTC. This translates into CSVVGQGVSYEQYF.

This clonotype was seen repeatedly, ten times or more. The rearrangement links TRBV10-3 to TRBJ2-3; the match to TRBD2 covers 8 bases. This CDR3 comprises 16 residues. Germline-derived CDR1 and CDR2 are ENHRY and SYGVKD. V lost 3 bases to trimming and J lost 5 bases; unmatched junction nucleotides: 10. DNA for the CDR3: TGTGCCATCAGTGAAAGTACAGGACTAGCAAGAGATACGCAGTATTTT. As protein: CAISESTGLARDTQYF.

The rearrangement uses TRBV12-3 or TRBV12-4 and TRBJ2-1; 12 nucleotides line up with TRBD2. The CDR3 runs 16 residues. The V gene end was trimmed by 3 bases and the J gene end by 9 bases; junction bases not matched to a gene: 9. DNA of the CDR3: TGTGCCAGCAGTTTTCCGCTAGCGGGGGGGCCAGGTGAGCAGTTCTTC. Translated, it gives CASSFPLAGGPGEQFF.

This clonotype showed up many times. The chain employs TRBV3-1 and TRBJ2-2, with D perhaps TRBD2 (6 bases). The CDR3 loop spans 14 amino acids. V lost 1 base to trimming and J lost 4 bases, with 7 bases between them. The germline V gene encodes CDR1 LGHDT and CDR2 YNNKEL (reference sequence). For the CDR3, the DNA is TGTGCCAGCAGCCAAGGCGGGACCACCGGGGAGCTGTTTTTT. It specifies CASSQGGTTGELFF.

This clonotype was seen many times. This rearrangement joins TRBV18 to TRBJ1-2, with D uncertain. V dropped 3 bases and J dropped 8 bases, with 13 bases sitting between them. The CDR3 is 13 amino acids. Germline CDR1 and CDR2: KGHSH and LQKENI. CDR3 sequence: CASSPDELTGYTF. CDR3 DNA sequence: TGTGCCAGCTCACCGGACGAACTAACGGGCTACACCTTC.

The chain uses TRBV5-1 and TRBJ1-1; D is unresolved. The germline gives CDR1 SGHRS, CDR2 YFSETQ. The CDR3 consists of 14 residues. Trimming took 1 base from V and 2 from J, leaving 9 bases between them. As DNA, the CDR3 is TGCGCCAGCAGCTTGTCGACGGAAAACACTGAAGCTTTCTTT. It translates to CASSLSTENTEAFF.